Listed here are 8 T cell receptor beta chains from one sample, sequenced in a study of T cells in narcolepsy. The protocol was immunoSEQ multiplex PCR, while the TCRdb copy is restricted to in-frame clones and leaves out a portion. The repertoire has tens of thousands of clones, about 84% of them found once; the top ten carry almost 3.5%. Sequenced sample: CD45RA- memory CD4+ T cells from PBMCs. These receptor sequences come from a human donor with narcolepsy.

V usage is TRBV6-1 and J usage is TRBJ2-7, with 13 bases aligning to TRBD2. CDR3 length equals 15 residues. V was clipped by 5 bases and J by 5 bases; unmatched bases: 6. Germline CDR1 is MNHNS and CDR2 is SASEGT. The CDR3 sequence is CASSRTSGGLNEQYF. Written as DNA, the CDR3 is TGTGCCAGCAGTCGGACTAGCGGGGGTTTAAACGAGCAGTACTTC.

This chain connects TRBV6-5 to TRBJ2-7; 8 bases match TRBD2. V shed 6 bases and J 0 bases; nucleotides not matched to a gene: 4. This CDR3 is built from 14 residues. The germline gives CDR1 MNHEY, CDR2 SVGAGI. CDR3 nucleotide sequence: TGTGCCAGCAGGGTAGCGGGGAGCTCCTACGAGCAGTACTTC. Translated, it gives CASRVAGSSYEQYF.

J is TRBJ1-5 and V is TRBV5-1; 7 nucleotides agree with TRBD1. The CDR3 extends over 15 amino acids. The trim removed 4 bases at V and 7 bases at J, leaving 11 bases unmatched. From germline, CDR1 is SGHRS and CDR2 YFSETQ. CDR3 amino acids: CASSPSGQSPQPQHF. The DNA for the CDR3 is TGCGCCAGCAGCCCTTCGGGACAGAGCCCCCAGCCCCAGCATTTT.

CDR3: CASSRTSGYQETQYF. The DNA of the CDR3 is TGTGCCAGTAGTAGGACTAGCGGGTACCAAGAGACCCAGTACTTC. This sequence joins TRBV19 and TRBJ2-5; 11 bases map to TRBD2. The trim removed 4 bases at V and 0 bases at J, leaving 1 base unmatched. The length of the CDR3 is 15 residues. In germline, CDR1 is LNHDA, CDR2 SQIVND (reference sequence).

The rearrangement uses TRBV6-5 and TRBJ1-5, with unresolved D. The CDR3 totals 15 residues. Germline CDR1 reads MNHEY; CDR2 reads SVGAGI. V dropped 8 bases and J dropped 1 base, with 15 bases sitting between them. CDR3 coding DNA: TGTGCCAGCCGTTTTGGAGGTTTCAGCAATCAGCCCCAGCATTTT. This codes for CASRFGGFSNQPQHF.

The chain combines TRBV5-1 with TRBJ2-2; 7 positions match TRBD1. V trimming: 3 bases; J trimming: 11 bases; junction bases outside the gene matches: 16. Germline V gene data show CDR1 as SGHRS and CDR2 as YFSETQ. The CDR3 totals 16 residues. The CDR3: CASSSSGQSKDVELFF. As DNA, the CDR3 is TGCGCCAGCAGCTCATCGGGACAGTCAAAGGATGTAGAGCTGTTTTTT.

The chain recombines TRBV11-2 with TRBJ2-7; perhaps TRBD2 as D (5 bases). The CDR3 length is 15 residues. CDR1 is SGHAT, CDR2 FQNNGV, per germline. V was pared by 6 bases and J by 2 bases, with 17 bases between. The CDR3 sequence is CASRDWGSGTYEQYF. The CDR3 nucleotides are TGTGCCAGCAGAGATTGGGGTTCCGGGACCTACGAGCAGTACTTC.

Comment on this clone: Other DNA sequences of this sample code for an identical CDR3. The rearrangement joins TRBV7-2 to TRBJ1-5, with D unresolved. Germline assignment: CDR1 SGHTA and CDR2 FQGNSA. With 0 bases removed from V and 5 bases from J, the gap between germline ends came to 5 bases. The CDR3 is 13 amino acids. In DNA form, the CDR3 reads TGTGCCAGCAGCTTAGCGGGAGATCAGCCCCAGCATTTT. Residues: CASSLAGDQPQHF.